The following is a TCR beta chain sequence with its context. Its antigen is not identified. These data are taken from a study of T cell clusters in autoimmune cytopenias. Overall study context: The mean age of healthy donor controls was about 53 years, the median roughly 59 years.

The CDR3 covers 13 residues. Germline V gene sequence: CDR1 DFQATT, CDR2 SNEGSKA (reference sequence). Tens of thousands of genome equivalents of blood DNA were amplified for TRB. TRB rearrangements were amplified by touch-down multiplex PCR with mixed TRB-A/B primers. One entry per CDR3 protein, without DNA, is what TCRdb gives after re-calling the multiplex PCR reads. This sample's clone table lists around 6,800 distinct CDR3 sequences. Study results and limitations: Primary autoimmune cytopenia patients seemingly lacked the physiological T cell clusters found in healthy donors.

These data were likewise used in another study, on T cell repertoires in aging, cancer and after chemotherapy. That work contributes: Clear clonal overlap appeared across healthy donor samples taken over several months to years.

The chain employs TRBV20-1 and TRBJ2-7. This clonotype was sampled from a human donor in good health. Sequencing was carried out using peripheral blood. Here the CDR3 reads CSVRGPTTYEQYF.